This record covers a single TCR beta chain. The antigen is undetermined. This sample was taken from a study of shared clonotypes between healthy human individuals. Study-level findings and limits: A limitation of the genetic and exposure-history diversity represented arose from few donors. Naive subsets typically showed greater estimated richness than memory subsets.

Germline values: CDR1 MGHRA, CDR2 YSYEKL. After removal of 2 bases from V and 8 bases from J, the junction contained 18 bases not matched to a gene. This CDR3 has 19 residues. Profiling relied on immunoSEQ multiplex PCR, and the TCRdb table lists in-frame clones only, not all of them. The repertoire includes about 1.5 million clones, 95% to 99% of them detected once, and roughly 0.45% sits in the top ten. The sequenced material came from naive CD4+ T cells sorted from blood. The subset was: CD45RA+ positively selected. The chain employs TRBV4-1 and TRBJ1-4, with 9 bases that match TRBD1. This receptor was obtained from a man under 40 in good health. CDR3 nucleotides: TGCGCCAGCAGCCAACCCCCGGGACAGGGAGCAGTTTCGGGAGAAAAACTGTTTTTT. Its translation: CASSQPPGQGAVSGEKLFF.